This T cell receptor beta chain was recovered during a study of T cells after yellow fever vaccination. Study-level information: Cell sorting separated EM, EMRA, CM and Tscm memory subsets by CD3, CD45RA, CCR7 and CD95. SMART-Seq v4 Ultra Low Input served to prepare low-cell-number fractions.

This clonotype came up many times. TCRdb reprocessed the 5' RACE reads via MiXCR and lists one record per CDR3 protein. The table has about 14,000 distinct CDR3 sequences, about 7.3% seen once; the top ten hold approximately 1.5%. The V gene lost 6 bases and the J gene lost 7 bases, with 12 bases spanning the gap. The germline V gene encodes CDR1 SNHLY and CDR2 FYNNEI. The CDR3 loop spans 12 amino acids. Study-wide points: Shared CD4/CD8 clonotypes were a small share, likely from convergent recombination. From the bulk population, abundant clonotypes could contaminate and appear within FACS-sorted repertoires.

The sample consisted of PBMCs, either bulk or a sorted T-cell subset (CD4+, CD8+, memory, or dextramer-sorted; not recorded which), taken on the day of the yellow fever booster vaccination. This TCR was sampled from a man aged 18 to 30 who received the YFV17D yellow fever vaccine. The chain carries TRBV2 and TRBJ1-2; possibly TRBD1 for D (5 bases). The CDR3 nucleotides are TGTGCCAGCAGGGGACGAGCTGTTGGCTACACCTTC. Its protein product is CASRGRAVGYTF.